This is a list of T cell receptor beta chains from one sample in a study of cytomegalovirus exposure and HLA in healthy donors. Profiled with immunoSEQ multiplex PCR; TCRdb holds only in-frame clones, not every one. The data show roughly 100,000 clones, approximately 72% seen once. Sequencing was carried out using PBMCs. These receptors all stem from a man aged 25-45 years in good health and CMV-seronegative. Each CDR3 is given with its conserved first and last residue. The order of the fields is V gene, D gene, clone size, J gene, CDR3 protein, CDR3 DNA. A D gene is named only where the DNA matches it firmly. Clone size is given for some rows only: seen once, a few or many times, or a class if the clone is expanded.

TRBV7-2	TRBD2	NA	TRBJ2-2	CASSSLAGATGELFF	TGTGCCAGCAGCTCACTAGCGGGGGCCACCGGGGAGCTGTTTTTT
TRBV4-1	TRBD1	NA	TRBJ2-7	CASSLMTGGYEQYF	TGCGCCAGCAGCCTAATGACAGGGGGGTACGAGCAGTACTTC
TRBV23-1	NA	NA	TRBJ2-7	CASGHRAGSYEQYF	TGCGCCAGCGGACACAGGGCGGGTAGCTACGAGCAGTACTTC
TRBV7-9	NA	NA	TRBJ2-7	CASSIREGYEQYF	TGTGCCAGCAGTATACGGGAAGGTTACGAGCAGTACTTC
TRBV6-1	NA	medium-sized	TRBJ2-7	CASSEGATYEQYF	TGTGCCAGCAGTGAAGGGGCGACCTACGAGCAGTACTTC
TRBV12-2	NA	NA	TRBJ1-6	CASRSTRDRGSLAGNSPLHF	TGTGCAAGTCGCTCCACCCGGGACAGGGGCAGTTTAGCGGGAAATTCACCCCTCCACTTT
TRBV7-3	NA	many	TRBJ1-2	CASSFENFYGYTF	TGTGCCAGCAGCTTCGAGAATTTCTATGGCTACACCTTC
TRBV5-1	TRBD1	few	TRBJ1-4	CASSLDRGSEKLFF	TGCGCCAGCAGCTTGGACAGGGGAAGTGAAAAACTGTTTTTT
TRBV11-2	NA	once	TRBJ1-1	CASSQTGNTEAFF	TGTGCCAGCAGCCAGACAGGGAACACTGAAGCTTTCTTT
TRBV19	NA	NA	TRBJ2-1	CASSIQVSGHAYNEQFF	TGTGCCAGTAGTATACAGGTGAGCGGGCACGCTTACAATGAGCAGTTCTTC
TRBV7-2	TRBD1	NA	TRBJ1-1	CASSWTGENTEAFF	TGTGCCAGCAGTTGGACAGGGGAAAACACTGAAGCTTTCTTT
TRBV29-1	TRBD1	NA	TRBJ2-5	CSARGSQETQYF	TGCAGCGCCAGGGGGAGCCAAGAGACCCAGTACTTC
TRBV7-2	TRBD1	NA	TRBJ1-5	CASSREGQDQPQHF	TGTGCCAGCAGCCGCGAGGGACAGGACCAGCCCCAGCATTTT
TRBV2	NA	NA	TRBJ2-2	CASRGGTPTGELFF	TGTGCCAGTAGGGGGGGGACACCCACCGGGGAGCTGTTTTTT
TRBV27	TRBD2	NA	TRBJ2-7	CASSLSSGRVYEQYF	TGTGCCAGCAGTTTAAGCAGCGGGAGGGTTTACGAGCAGTACTTC
TRBV2	TRBD2	NA	TRBJ2-7	CASRPTSGSSYEQYF	TGTGCCAGCAGGCCCACTAGCGGGAGCTCCTACGAGCAGTACTTC
TRBV5-1	TRBD2	few	TRBJ2-2	CASSLSTLRLAGEDTGELFF	TGCGCCAGCAGCTTGTCGACCCTCCGACTAGCGGGAGAGGACACCGGGGAGCTGTTTTTT
TRBV11-2	NA	NA	TRBJ1-4	CASSLDGGLGEKLFF	TGTGCCAGCAGCTTAGATGGGGGGTTAGGGGAAAAACTGTTTTTT
TRBV6-1	NA	NA	TRBJ2-1	CASTQDSDNEQFF	TGTGCCAGCACCCAAGACAGCGACAATGAGCAGTTCTTC
TRBV7-9	TRBD1	NA	TRBJ2-2	CASSSTDRGWVGELFF	TGTGCCAGCAGCTCCACCGACAGGGGGTGGGTCGGGGAGCTGTTTTTT
TRBV7-2	TRBD2	NA	TRBJ2-4	CASSSRLAGGGDIQYF	TGTGCCAGCAGCTCAAGACTAGCGGGGGGTGGGGACATTCAGTACTTC
TRBV30	NA	NA	TRBJ2-7	CAWVQRLSYEQYF	TGTGCCTGGGTCCAGCGGCTCTCCTACGAGCAGTACTTC
TRBV29-1	NA	NA	TRBJ2-1	CSVDVLAIEDNEQFF	TGCAGCGTTGACGTTTTAGCGATTGAAGACAATGAGCAGTTCTTC
TRBV7-9	NA	NA	TRBJ1-4	CASSEARFGSNEKLFF	TGTGCCAGCAGCGAGGCACGGTTCGGCTCTAATGAAAAACTGTTTTTT
TRBV9	NA	NA	TRBJ2-1	CASSVTQQGLEQFF	TGTGCCAGCAGCGTCACCCAGCAGGGGTTGGAGCAGTTCTTC
TRBV5-1	NA	NA	TRBJ2-1	CASSLDTVGEQFF	TGCGCCAGCAGCTTGGATACGGTCGGGGAGCAGTTCTTC
TRBV7-9	TRBD1	NA	TRBJ2-7	CASSLVRTGPNEQYF	TGTGCCAGCAGCCTAGTGCGGACAGGGCCCAACGAGCAGTACTTC
TRBV2	TRBD1	NA	TRBJ2-7	CASSEETGQGYEQYF	TGTGCCAGCAGTGAAGAAACGGGACAGGGGTACGAGCAGTACTTC
TRBV6-1	NA	once	TRBJ1-1	CASSESSDYTEAFF	TGTGCCAGCAGTGAAAGTTCAGACTACACTGAAGCTTTCTTT
TRBV20-1	TRBD1	NA	TRBJ1-2	CSASPGGGYTF	TGCAGTGCTTCCCCAGGGGGGGGCTACACCTTC
TRBV29-1	NA	NA	TRBJ2-5	CSVGEETQYF	TGCAGCGTTGGTGAGGAGACCCAGTACTTC